This T cell receptor beta chain was sequenced in a study of human T cells and chemical hapten exposure. Whole-study findings and limits: Once DPC sensitization occurred, TCRs above 1 in 1000 frequency showed no change.

The time point denotes: patch test 3, about 24 weeks after DPC sensitization. As for treatment: therapeutic diphenylcyclopropenone sensitization with weekly scalp DPC. V lost 2 bases to trimming and J lost 4 bases, with 12 bases between them. Germline assignment: CDR1 MNHEY and CDR2 SVGEGT. This CDR3 contains 15 residues. It was the library that attached unique molecular identifiers to individual cDNA molecules. Per the original methods: Sample-level TCR yields exhibited a median of approximately 89,000, with a range of roughly 20,000 to 750,000. One entry per CDR3 protein results from TCRdb running MiXCR on the RACE reads. Clone size and V and J calls follow TCRdb, not the original study. The sample lists 80,000 to 100,000 distinct CDR3 sequences, 11% occurring once. This clonotype was picked up many times. What it recognizes is unknown.

Sample: whole blood, taken in connection with sensitization to the hapten diphenylcyclopropenone (DPC). The receptor was isolated from a woman aged 45-65 years with alopecia areata. Some clones in this sample may be carry-over from other donors' samples. V and J are TRBV6-2 or TRBV6-3 and TRBJ2-1; D may be TRBD2 (5 bases). In nucleotides, the CDR3 is TGTGCCAGCAGTTACGTGGGAGTGTCTTACAATGAGCAGTTCTTC. The encoded protein is CASSYVGVSYNEQFF.